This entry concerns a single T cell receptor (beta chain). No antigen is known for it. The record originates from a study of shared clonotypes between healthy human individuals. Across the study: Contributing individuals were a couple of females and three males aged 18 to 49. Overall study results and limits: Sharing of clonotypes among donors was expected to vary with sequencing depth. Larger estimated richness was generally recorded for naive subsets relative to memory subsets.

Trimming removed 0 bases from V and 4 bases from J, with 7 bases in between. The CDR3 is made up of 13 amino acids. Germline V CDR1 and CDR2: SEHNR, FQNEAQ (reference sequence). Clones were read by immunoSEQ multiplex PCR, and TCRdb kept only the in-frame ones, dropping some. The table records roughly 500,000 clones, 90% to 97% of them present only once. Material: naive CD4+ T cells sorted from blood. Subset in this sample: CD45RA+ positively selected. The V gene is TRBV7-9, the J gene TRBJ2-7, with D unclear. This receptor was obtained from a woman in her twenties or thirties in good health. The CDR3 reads CASSLADGYEQYF. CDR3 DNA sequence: TGTGCCAGCAGCTTAGCGGACGGTTACGAGCAGTACTTC.